One sample yielded the 21 T cell receptor beta chains listed below, sequenced in a study of blood T cell repertoires in COVID-19. Here immunoSEQ multiplex PCR was the method, and the copy in TCRdb shows in-frame clones only, minus some. The sample records about 190,000 clones, around 89% being singletons. Sequenced: peripheral blood. The receptors shown here come from a man over 45 with acute or convalescent COVID-19.

This clone showed up just once. The chain carries TRBV27 and TRBJ2-5; possible D gene TRBD2, 6 bases. This CDR3 comprises 15 residues. The V gene lost 6 bases and the J gene lost 5 bases, with 19 bases spanning the gap. The germline gives CDR1 MNHEY, CDR2 SMNVEV (reference sequence). The CDR3 is CASSLSGTPGETQYF. The DNA of the CDR3 is TGTGCCAGCAGCCTATCCGGGACTCCGGGGGAGACCCAGTACTTC.

The genes are TRBV3-1 (or the pseudogene TRBV3-2) and TRBJ2-1, with D possibly TRBD1 on 6 matching bases. CDR1 and CDR2 from the germline V gene are LGHDT and YNNKEL (reference sequence). The length of the CDR3 is 16 residues. Trimming shortened V by 1 base and J by 2 bases, and 12 bases separated the two germline ends. CDR3: CASSQGYGGPYNEQFF. CDR3 nucleotide sequence: TGTGCCAGCAGCCAAGGATATGGGGGCCCCTACAATGAGCAGTTCTTC.

The chain combines TRBV5-5 with TRBJ2-7, with D possibly being TRBD1 (6 bases). The CDR3 spans 15 residues. Trimming removed 1 base from V and 0 bases from J, with 11 bases in between. Looked up from germline, CDR1 is SGHKS and CDR2 is YYEKEE (reference sequence). This CDR3 is CASSLSWDNSYEQYF. The CDR3 nucleotides read TGTGCCAGCAGCTTGTCCTGGGACAACTCCTACGAGCAGTACTTC.

The chain uses TRBV5-1 and TRBJ1-1; 7 positions agree with TRBD1. V shed 1 base and J 6 bases; nucleotides not matched to a gene: 15. Germline values: CDR1 SGHRS, CDR2 YFSETQ. CDR3 length equals 17 residues. CDR3 sequence: CASSLRGGDNLLAEAFF. The CDR3 nucleotides are TGCGCCAGCAGCTTGAGAGGGGGCGACAACCTTTTGGCTGAAGCTTTCTTT.

The V and J genes are TRBV6-6 and TRBJ1-2; TRBD1 is a possible D gene (5 bases). Trimming stripped 2 bases from V and 6 bases from J, with 10 bases between. Germline lookup yields CDR1 MNHNY and CDR2 SVGAGI (reference sequence). The CDR3 spans 13 residues. The CDR3 bases are TGTGCCAGCAGTTACAATGGAGGGGATGGCTACACCTTC. Amino acids: CASSYNGGDGYTF.

This chain uses TRBV28 with TRBJ2-2; 11 nucleotides align to TRBD2. The CDR3 consists of 16 residues. The germline V gene has CDR1 MDHEN and CDR2 SYDVKM. Trimming took 7 bases from V and 10 from J; bases not matched to a gene: 14. CDR3 DNA: TGTGCCAGCAACCCGACTAGCGGGGTTGGTGGAGAGGAGCTGTTTTTT. Protein sequence: CASNPTSGVGGEELFF.

The rearrangement links TRBV7-2 to TRBJ2-7; no firm D call. V dropped 1 base and J dropped 0 bases, with 7 bases sitting between them. CDR3 length: 14 residues. Germline values: CDR1 SGHTA, CDR2 FQGNSA. The CDR3 spells CASSLVEASYEQYF. The CDR3 DNA is TGTGCCAGCAGCTTAGTAGAGGCCTCCTACGAGCAGTACTTC.

The rearrangement joins TRBV27 to TRBJ2-2; tentatively, D is TRBD1 (6 bases). V lost 3 bases, J lost 3 bases, and 14 bases lay in between. The CDR3 loop spans 16 amino acids. Per germline, CDR1 MNHEY and CDR2 SMNVEV (reference sequence). The CDR3 loop is CASSLGLGGYTGELFF. The CDR3 DNA sequence: TGTGCCAGCAGTTTGGGGTTAGGGGGTTACACCGGGGAGCTGTTTTTT.

The DNA of the CDR3 is TGTGCCAGCAGCGTAGGTCAGGGAATGGATCAGCCCCAGCATTTT. Translated, it gives CASSVGQGMDQPQHF. V and J are TRBV9 and TRBJ1-5; maybe TRBD1 (5 bases). In germline, CDR1 is SGDLS, CDR2 YYNGEE. With 0 bases removed from V and 5 bases from J, the gap between germline ends came to 12 bases. This CDR3 is 15 amino acids long.

The CDR3 sequence: CASSLGSGGAPDTQYF. In DNA form, the CDR3 reads TGCGCCAGCAGCTTGGGAAGCGGGGGGGCCCCAGATACGCAGTATTTT. The rearrangement uses TRBV5-1 and TRBJ2-3, with 10 bases identical to TRBD2. This CDR3 is 16 amino acids long. V lost 0 bases to trimming and J lost 4 bases; unmatched junction nucleotides: 5. Germline V gene sequence: CDR1 SGHRS, CDR2 YFSETQ.

The V and J genes are TRBV30 and TRBJ2-7; perhaps TRBD2 as D (6 bases). The CDR3 loop spans 14 amino acids. The V end was cut by 0 bases, the J end by 6 bases, with 15 bases between. In germline, CDR1 is GTSNPN, CDR2 SVGIG (reference sequence). The CDR3 loop is CAWSVVGSLSEQYF. In DNA, the CDR3 is TGTGCCTGGAGTGTGGTCGGGAGTTTAAGCGAGCAGTACTTC.

The V and J genes are TRBV27 and TRBJ1-2; tentatively, D is TRBD1 (6 bases). The V gene's germline CDR1 is MNHEY and CDR2 SMNVEV (reference sequence). This CDR3 region has 14 residues. Deletions cut 7 bases from V and 3 bases from J, with 15 bases between. CDR3 region: CASKVGRGYYGYTF. The CDR3 bases are TGTGCCAGCAAGGTCGGAAGGGGGTACTATGGCTACACCTTC.

The chain has TRBV29-1 and TRBJ2-5; 7 bases fit TRBD2. V lost 4 bases and J lost 4; bases outside the gene matches: 6. CDR1 and CDR2 from the germline V gene are SQVTM and ANQGSEA. The CDR3 spans 13 residues. In DNA, the CDR3 is TGCAGCGTTGGGGACTACCGGGGAGAGACCCAGTACTTC. The encoded protein is CSVGDYRGETQYF.

This chain links TRBV27 with TRBJ2-7; D is possibly TRBD1 (6 bases). The CDR3 covers 15 residues. With 5 bases removed from V and 0 bases from J, the gap between germline ends came to 14 bases. CDR1 MNHEY and CDR2 SMNVEV come from the germline V gene (reference sequence). The CDR3 DNA is TGTGCCAGCAGTCCCGGGACACCGAGCTCCTACGAGCAGTACGTC. It codes for CASSPGTPSSYEQYV.

V usage is TRBV5-6 and J usage is TRBJ2-7, with D maybe TRBD2 (6 bases). The germline V and J ends were trimmed by 4 bases and 0 bases, with 14 bases remaining between them. Germline loops: CDR1 SGHDT, CDR2 YYEEEE. CDR3 length equals 15 residues. CDR3 sequence: CASSRRGGSSYEQYV. The CDR3 coding sequence is TGTGCCAGCAGCCGGAGGGGAGGAAGCTCCTACGAGCAGTACGTC.

This clone has more than one count but fewer than ten. The chain recombines TRBV25-1 with TRBJ2-4, with 10 bases matching TRBD1. Germline CDR1 reads MGHDK; CDR2 reads SYGVNS. J lost 0 bases, V lost 4 bases, and 9 bases had no gene match. The CDR3 length is 18 residues. The CDR3 loop reads CASSADRGSLLAKNIQYF. For the CDR3, the DNA is TGTGCCAGCAGTGCGGACAGGGGGTCCCTTCTAGCCAAAAACATTCAGTACTTC.

The V call is TRBV20-1, the J call TRBJ2-3, with TRBD2 matching 10 bases. After removal of 3 bases from V and 2 bases from J, the junction contained 5 bases not matched to a gene. From germline, CDR1 is DFQATT and CDR2 SNEGSKA (reference sequence). There are 15 residues in the CDR3. Here the CDR3 DNA reads TGCAGTGCTAGTTCTAGCGGGGGAGTCACAGATACGCAGTATTTT. Translation: CSASSSGGVTDTQYF.

CDR3 sequence: CASRSGGPQGGYTF. The CDR3 DNA sequence: TGTGCCAGCAGATCCGGAGGACCTCAAGGGGGCTACACCTTC. The V gene is TRBV7-9, the J gene TRBJ1-2, with D uncertain. Germline CDR1 reads SEHNR; CDR2 reads FQNEAQ (reference sequence). The V gene lost 6 bases and the J gene lost 8 bases, with 19 bases spanning the gap. The CDR3 extends over 14 amino acids.

The chain couples TRBV6-2 or TRBV6-3 to TRBJ1-6, with D unresolved. Germline CDR1 and CDR2: MNHEY and SVGEGT. V was clipped by 2 bases and J by 4 bases, with 6 bases between them. The length of the CDR3 is 14 residues. In DNA form, the CDR3 reads TGTGCCAGCAGTTACGGGGAGTATAATTCACCCCTCCACTTT. Protein sequence: CASSYGEYNSPLHF.

J is TRBJ2-7 and V is TRBV6-6; TRBD2 matches 10 bases. Germline CDR1 and CDR2: MNHNY and SVGAGI (reference sequence). This CDR3 contains 16 residues. With V trimmed by 0 bases and J by 4 bases, 6 bases remained unmatched. The DNA of the CDR3 is TGTGCCAGCAGTTACTCGATCCCAGCGGGAGGGTACGAGCAGTACTTC. Its translation is CASSYSIPAGGYEQYF.

The chain joins TRBV7-9 to TRBJ2-3, with D perhaps TRBD2 (5 bases). CDR1 and CDR2 (germline): SEHNR, FQNEAQ (reference sequence). CDR3 length: 15 amino acids. The V end lost 5 bases, the J end lost 0 bases, and 12 bases lay between the germline ends. The CDR3 DNA reads as TGTGCCAGCAGCCCCGACGGCGGGAGCACAGATACGCAGTATTTT. This codes for CASSPDGGSTDTQYF.